The clone carrying this T cell receptor beta chain was recorded many times. The study extracted total RNA from unfractionated whole blood. The data stem from a study of human T cells and chemical hapten exposure. TCRdb fed the 5' RACE reads into MiXCR, producing one record per CDR3 protein. The table lists around 140,000 distinct CDR3 sequences, roughly 4.1% of them singletons. The sequence was collected from a female donor in good health.

CDR3 amino acids: CASSLDLAETQYF. In nucleotides, the CDR3 is TGCGCCAGCAGCTTGGATCTAGCAGAGACCCAGTACTTC. The chain is built from TRBV5-1 and TRBJ2-5, with a tentative D call TRBD2 (5 bases). This CDR3 has 13 amino acids. Germline-derived CDR1 and CDR2 are SGHRS and YFSETQ. V shed 0 bases and J shed 4 bases, with 7 bases lying between them.